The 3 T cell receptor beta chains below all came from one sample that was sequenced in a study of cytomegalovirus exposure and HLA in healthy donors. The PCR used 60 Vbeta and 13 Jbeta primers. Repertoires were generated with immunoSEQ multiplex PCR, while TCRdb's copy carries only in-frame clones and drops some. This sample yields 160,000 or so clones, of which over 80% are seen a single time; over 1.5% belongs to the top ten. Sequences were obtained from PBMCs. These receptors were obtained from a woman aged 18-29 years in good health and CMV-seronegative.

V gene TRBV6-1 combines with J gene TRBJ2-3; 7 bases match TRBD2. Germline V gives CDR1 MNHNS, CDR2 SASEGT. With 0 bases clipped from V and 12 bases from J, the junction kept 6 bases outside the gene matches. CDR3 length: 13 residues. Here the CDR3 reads CASSEAGGVGQYF. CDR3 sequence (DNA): TGTGCCAGCAGTGAAGCTGGGGGGGTGGGACAGTATTTT.

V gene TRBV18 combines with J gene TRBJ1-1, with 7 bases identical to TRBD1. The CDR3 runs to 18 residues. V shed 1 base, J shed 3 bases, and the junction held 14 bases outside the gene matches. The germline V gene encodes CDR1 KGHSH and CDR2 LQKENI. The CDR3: CASSPRPPRQGGDTEAFF. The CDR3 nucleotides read TGTGCCAGCTCACCACGACCGCCTAGACAGGGTGGCGACACTGAAGCTTTCTTT. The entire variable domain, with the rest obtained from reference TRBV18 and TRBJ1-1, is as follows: NAGVMQNPRHLVRRRGQEARLRCSPMKGHSHVYWYRQLPEEGLKFMVYLQKENIIDESGMPKERFSAEFPKEGPSILRIQQVVRGDSAAYFCASSPRPPRQGGDTEAFFGQGTRLTVV.

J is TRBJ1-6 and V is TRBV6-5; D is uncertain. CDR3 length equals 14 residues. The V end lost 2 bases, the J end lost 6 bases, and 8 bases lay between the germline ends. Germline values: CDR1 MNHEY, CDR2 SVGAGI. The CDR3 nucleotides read TGTGCCAGCAGTTACGGCAGAACTAATTCACCCCTCCACTTT. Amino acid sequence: CASSYGRTNSPLHF.